The source of this TCR beta chain is a study of T-cell reconstitution after alpha-beta-depleted transplantation in children. This clonotype appeared many times. The library targeted TCRbeta and was prepared with unique molecular identifiers. TCRdb reanalysed the PCR reads using MiXCR and keeps one entry per CDR3 protein. Of hundreds of thousands of distinct CDR3 sequences in the sample, approximately 9.6% were seen once. This CDR3 spans 12 amino acids. V gave up 4 bases and J gave up 5 bases; unmatched junction bases: 5. Germline V gene lookup returns CDR1 DFQATT and CDR2 SNEGSKA (reference sequence).

This sequence originates from a human donor who donated a stem cell graft to a child with SCID. Sample: PBMCs from the stem cell graft donor, taken from the stem cell graft. The rearrangement joins TRBV20-1 to TRBJ2-7; 7 bases line up with TRBD1. The DNA of the CDR3 is TGCAGTGCTAACAAGGGGGCACACGAGCAGTACTTC. Its protein is CSANKGAHEQYF.